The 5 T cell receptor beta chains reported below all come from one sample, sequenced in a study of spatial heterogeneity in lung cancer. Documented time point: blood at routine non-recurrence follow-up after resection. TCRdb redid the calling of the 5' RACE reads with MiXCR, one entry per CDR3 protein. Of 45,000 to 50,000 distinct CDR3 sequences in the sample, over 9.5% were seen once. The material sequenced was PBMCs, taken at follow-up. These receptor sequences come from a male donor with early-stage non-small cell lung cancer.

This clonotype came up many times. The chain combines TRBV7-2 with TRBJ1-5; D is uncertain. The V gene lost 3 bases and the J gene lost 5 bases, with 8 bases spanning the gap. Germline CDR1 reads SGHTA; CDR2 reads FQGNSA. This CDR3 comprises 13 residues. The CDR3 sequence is CASSLGYDQPQHF. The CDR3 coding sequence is TGTGCCAGCAGCTTGGGGTACGATCAGCCCCAGCATTTT.

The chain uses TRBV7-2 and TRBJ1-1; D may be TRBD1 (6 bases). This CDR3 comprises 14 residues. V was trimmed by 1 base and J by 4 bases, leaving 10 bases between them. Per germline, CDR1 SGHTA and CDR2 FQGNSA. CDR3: CASSLGRGGTEAFF. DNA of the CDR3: TGTGCCAGCAGCTTAGGCAGGGGCGGCACTGAAGCTTTCTTT.

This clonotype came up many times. The CDR3, as DNA: TGCAGTGCTAGAGATTATGGACGACCTGAAGCTTTCTTT. Its protein is CSARDYGRPEAFF. This chain connects TRBV20-1 to TRBJ1-1; D is unclear. Looked up from germline, CDR1 is DFQATT and CDR2 is SNEGSKA (reference sequence). The CDR3 spans 13 residues. V lost 0 bases, J lost 6 bases, and 11 bases lay in between.

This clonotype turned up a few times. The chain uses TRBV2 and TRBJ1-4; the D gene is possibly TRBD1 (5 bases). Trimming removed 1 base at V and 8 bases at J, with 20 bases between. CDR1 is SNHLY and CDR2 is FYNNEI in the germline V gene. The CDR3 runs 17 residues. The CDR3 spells CASSEGSLGGRREKLFF. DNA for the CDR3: TGTGCCAGCAGTGAAGGGTCCCTTGGGGGAAGAAGGGAAAAACTGTTTTTT.

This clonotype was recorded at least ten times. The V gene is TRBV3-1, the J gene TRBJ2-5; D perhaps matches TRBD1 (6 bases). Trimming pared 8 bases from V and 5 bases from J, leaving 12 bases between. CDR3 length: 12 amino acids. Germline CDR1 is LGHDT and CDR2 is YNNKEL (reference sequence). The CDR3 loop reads CASAGDRETQYF. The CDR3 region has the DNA TGTGCCAGCGCAGGGGACCGGGAGACCCAGTACTTC.